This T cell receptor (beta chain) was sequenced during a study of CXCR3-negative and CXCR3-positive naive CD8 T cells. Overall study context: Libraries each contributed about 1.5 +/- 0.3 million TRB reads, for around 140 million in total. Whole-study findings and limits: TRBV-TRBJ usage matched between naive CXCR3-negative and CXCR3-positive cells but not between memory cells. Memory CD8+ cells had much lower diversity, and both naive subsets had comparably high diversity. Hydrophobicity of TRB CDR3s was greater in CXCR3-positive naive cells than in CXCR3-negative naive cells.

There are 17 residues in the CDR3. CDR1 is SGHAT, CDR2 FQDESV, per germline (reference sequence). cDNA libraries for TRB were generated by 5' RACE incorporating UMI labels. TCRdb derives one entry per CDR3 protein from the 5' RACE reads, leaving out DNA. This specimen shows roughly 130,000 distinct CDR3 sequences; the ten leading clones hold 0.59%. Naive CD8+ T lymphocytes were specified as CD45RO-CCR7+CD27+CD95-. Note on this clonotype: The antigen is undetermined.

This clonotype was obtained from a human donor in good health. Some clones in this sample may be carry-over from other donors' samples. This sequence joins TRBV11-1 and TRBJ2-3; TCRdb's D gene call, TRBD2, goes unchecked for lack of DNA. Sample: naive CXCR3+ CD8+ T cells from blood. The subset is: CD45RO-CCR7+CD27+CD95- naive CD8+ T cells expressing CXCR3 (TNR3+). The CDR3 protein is CASTSSPGLADTDTQYF.